The 10 T cell receptor beta chains in this list originate from one sample, sequenced in a study of TIL therapy for anti-PD-1-resistant metastatic lung cancer. This was the immunoSEQ v3 assay. Method: immunoSEQ multiplex PCR; TCRdb's copy keeps in-frame clones and lacks some. The sample gives about 100,000 clones, less than 70% of which show up once; about 10% is in the top ten. Specified time point: pre-treatment sample, taken before nivolumab and TIL therapy. The tumor samples were excised metastases, mostly pleural nodules or supraclavicular lymph nodes. The sample here was tumor tissue, taken at baseline. The receptors originated from a person aged 30 to 80 with non-small cell lung cancer.

V and J are TRBV11-2 and TRBJ2-1, with D tentatively TRBD2 (5 bases). This CDR3 contains 16 residues. Germline lookup yields CDR1 SGHAT and CDR2 FQNNGV. V was trimmed by 6 bases and J by 0 bases, leaving 15 bases between them. The chain's CDR3 is CASSRGRTNSYNEQFF. The CDR3 DNA is TGTGCCAGCAGTCGAGGGCGGACCAACTCCTACAATGAGCAGTTCTTC.

This clone was seen a single time. The chain joins TRBV2 to TRBJ2-4, with D maybe TRBD1 (5 bases). The V gene lost 10 bases and the J gene lost 7 bases, with 20 bases spanning the gap. There are 14 residues in the CDR3. CDR1 and CDR2 (germline): SNHLY, FYNNEI. The CDR3 spells CATLREGAANIQYF. DNA for the CDR3: TGTGCCACCCTACGTGAAGGGGCAGCGAACATTCAGTACTTC.

The sample holds many counts of this clone. The J gene is TRBJ1-4, the V gene TRBV9, with D unclear. This CDR3 contains 14 residues. Germline V gene lookup returns CDR1 SGDLS and CDR2 YYNGEE. V lost 0 bases, J lost 5 bases, and 8 bases lay in between. The chain's CDR3 is CASSVGNSNEKLFF. The CDR3 DNA follows: TGTGCCAGCAGCGTAGGAAATTCAAATGAAAAACTGTTTTTT.

In its sample, this clone was seen a few times. Here the CDR3 DNA reads TGTGCCAGCAGCCGTCGACAGGGCTCTAATGAAAAACTGTTTTTT. It is translated as CASSRRQGSNEKLFF. This chain joins TRBV3-1 (or the pseudogene TRBV3-2) and TRBJ1-4; 7 bases match TRBD1. Germline V gives CDR1 LGHDT, CDR2 YNNKEL (reference sequence). The CDR3 extends over 15 amino acids. V lost 4 bases and J lost 3; bases outside the gene matches: 5.

V usage is TRBV20-1 and J usage is TRBJ2-1; TRBD2 agrees at 9 bases. There are 11 residues in the CDR3. Per germline, CDR1 DFQATT and CDR2 SNEGSKA (reference sequence). V dropped 0 bases and J dropped 15; count of bases not matched to a gene: 3. DNA of the CDR3: TGCAGTGCTAGAGAAGGACTAGCGAGGTTCTTC. It encodes CSAREGLARFF.

The genes are TRBV6-2 or TRBV6-3 and TRBJ2-1, with 10 bases fitting TRBD2. V was pared by 5 bases and J by 5 bases, with 6 bases of the junction left unmatched. The CDR3 totals 15 residues. Germline CDR1 reads MNHEY; CDR2 reads SVGEGT. CDR3 sequence (DNA): TGTGCCAGCAGTGGAAGGACTAGCGGCAACAATGAGCAGTTCTTC. The encoded protein is CASSGRTSGNNEQFF.

The chain links TRBV4-1 to TRBJ2-2; 7 nucleotides align to TRBD2. The CDR3 has 16 amino acids. Germline CDR1 is MGHRA and CDR2 is YSYEKL. V was clipped by 4 bases and J by 5 bases; unmatched bases: 10. Written as DNA, the CDR3 is TGCGCCAGCAGCCCGGGTGGGGGAGGGGAGACCGGGGAGCTGTTTTTT. This codes for CASSPGGGGETGELFF.

Here the CDR3 DNA reads TGTGCCAGCAGCCAAGGCCGGGACAGGGGGCTTCAGCCCCAGCATTTT. Its protein product is CASSQGRDRGLQPQHF. The V call is TRBV3-1 (or the pseudogene TRBV3-2), the J call TRBJ1-5; 12 nucleotides match TRBD1. The germline gives CDR1 LGHDT, CDR2 YNNKEL (reference sequence). Losses at the gene ends were 1 base for V and 6 bases for J; bases not matched to a gene: 4. The CDR3 sequence is 16 residues long.

The CDR3 nucleotides are TGTGCCAGCAGTTCCAGCGGGAGGGCCCTCTACGAGCAGTACTTC. Its translation is CASSSSGRALYEQYF. The rearrangement links TRBV7-9 to TRBJ2-7, with 10 nucleotides matching TRBD2. J lost 3 bases, V lost 6 bases, and 8 bases had no gene match. CDR1 and CDR2 (germline): SEHNR, FQNEAQ (reference sequence). The CDR3 runs to 15 residues. Combining the CDR3 with reference TRBV7-9 and TRBJ2-7 gives the whole variable domain DTGVSQNPRHKITKRGQNVTFRCDPISEHNRLYWYRQTLGQGPEFLTYFQNEAQLEKSRLLSDRFSAERPKGSFSTLEIQRTEQGDSAMYLCASSSSGRALYEQYFGPGTRLTVT.

Only one count was recorded for this clone. This chain joins TRBV30 and TRBJ1-5, with TRBD1 identical over 7 bases. The CDR3 runs to 16 residues. Germline values: CDR1 GTSNPN, CDR2 SVGIG (reference sequence). With V trimmed by 0 bases and J by 1 base, 6 bases remained unmatched. CDR3 in amino acids: CAWSVPGTVSNQPQHF. DNA of the CDR3: TGTGCCTGGAGTGTACCCGGGACAGTGAGCAATCAGCCCCAGCATTTT.